This TCR beta chain was profiled in a study of blood T cell repertoires in COVID-19. About the study: The United States, Italy and Spain were the sources of the acute and convalescent COVID-19 samples.

Original processing methods: Amplification of reference gene primers provided the estimated nucleated cell counts. Repertoires were generated with immunoSEQ multiplex PCR, while TCRdb's copy carries only in-frame clones and drops some. V and J calls and clone size come straight from that table; D and trimming were deduced from the DNA. Among over 80,000 clones listed, approximately 89% were seen once. The sequencing sample was made of peripheral blood. This sequence originates from a man over 45 with acute or convalescent COVID-19.

The chain's CDR3 is CASSLDPTGEGVEQYF. In DNA, the CDR3 is TGCGCCAGCAGCTTGGATCCGACGGGAGAAGGGGTCGAGCAGTACTTC. This chain links TRBV5-1 with TRBJ2-7; D is possibly TRBD2 (6 bases). The V end lost 0 bases, the J end lost 6 bases, and 19 bases lay between the germline ends. The CDR3 sequence is 16 residues long. Germline V lookup: CDR1 SGHRS, CDR2 YFSETQ.